This entry lists 11 T cell receptor beta chains sequenced from one sample in a study of T cell responses to AZD1222 COVID-19 vaccine. Sequencing used immunoSEQ multiplex PCR; TCRdb keeps in-frame clones, though not all of them. The sample consists of about 170,000 clones, 80% to 95% of them appearing once. Material: peripheral blood, obtained on day 0 of AZD1222 vaccination. The receptors originated from an adult in good health.

The chain couples TRBV4-1 to TRBJ2-7; D may correspond to TRBD1 or TRBD2 (5 bases each). CDR1 and CDR2 from the germline V gene are MGHRA and YSYEKL. The CDR3 has 13 amino acids. V shed 3 bases and J shed 3 bases, with 9 bases lying between them. CDR3 bases: TGCGCCAGCAGCCACGGGACCCTCTACGAGCAGTACTTC. This sequence encodes CASSHGTLYEQYF.

This chain uses TRBV6-6 with TRBJ2-7; D uncertain. There are 13 residues in the CDR3. Germline CDR1 and CDR2: MNHNY and SVGAGI (reference sequence). V gave up 4 bases and J gave up 3 bases, with 10 bases separating them. In DNA form, the CDR3 reads TGTGCCAGCAGTTCCGGACCGGTCTACGAGCAGTACTTC. Amino acid sequence: CASSSGPVYEQYF.

The chain couples TRBV16 to TRBJ1-5, with D possibly matching TRBD1 (5 bases). CDR3 length equals 14 residues. Trimming left V 4 bases short and J 3 bases short, with 10 bases between. CDR1 KGHSY and CDR2 FQNENV come from the germline V gene. CDR3 loop: CASSRRGDNQPQHF. CDR3 nucleotide sequence: TGTGCCAGCAGCCGGAGAGGGGACAATCAGCCCCAGCATTTT.

The chain is built from TRBV27 and TRBJ2-7; 10 bases map to TRBD2. The junction had 10 bases not matched to a gene; V was cut back by 5 bases and J by 3 bases. The length of the CDR3 is 16 residues. From germline, CDR1 is MNHEY and CDR2 SMNVEV (reference sequence). The CDR3 region has the DNA TGTGCCAGCAGTACCCTGGCTAGCGGGAGCGGCTACGAGCAGTACTTC. Translated: CASSTLASGSGYEQYF.

The rearrangement links TRBV5-1 to TRBJ2-7, with TRBD2 matching over 11 bases. Germline V lookup: CDR1 SGHRS, CDR2 YFSETQ. The ends lost 0 bases at V and 3 bases at J; junction bases unmatched: 5. The CDR3 consists of 16 residues. The CDR3 protein is CASSLDIAGGGYEQYF. CDR3 nucleotides: TGCGCCAGCAGCTTGGACATAGCGGGAGGGGGCTACGAGCAGTACTTC.

This clone was recorded only once. V gene TRBV2 combines with J gene TRBJ2-7, with 7 bases that match TRBD2. The germline CDR1 and CDR2 sequences are SNHLY and FYNNEI. J gave up 4 bases and V 7 bases, and 7 bases lay outside the gene matches. This CDR3 is built from 13 residues. The CDR3, as DNA: TGTGCCAGCATGGGAGGGCAGAGGTACGAGCAGTACTTC. It specifies CASMGGQRYEQYF.

The chain has TRBV19 and TRBJ2-2; 9 bases fit TRBD1. The CDR3 covers 18 residues. Germline values: CDR1 LNHDA, CDR2 SQIVND (reference sequence). After removal of 5 bases from V and 0 bases from J, the junction contained 10 bases not matched to a gene. The CDR3 loop is CASSLKGQGFTNTGELFF. The CDR3 nucleotides are TGTGCCAGTAGTTTAAAGGGACAGGGCTTTACGAACACCGGGGAGCTGTTTTTT.

The V and J genes are TRBV5-1 and TRBJ1-1; D ambiguous. Germline V lookup: CDR1 SGHRS, CDR2 YFSETQ. V lost 0 bases and J 4 bases, leaving 13 bases between the germline ends. This CDR3 region has 15 residues. CDR3 coding DNA: TGCGCCAGCAGCTTGGGGGTATCGAGGCCCACTGAAGCTTTCTTT. Translated: CASSLGVSRPTEAFF.

This chain connects TRBV7-9 to TRBJ1-2, with TRBD1 matching over 9 bases. Unmatched junction bases numbered 10, after V lost 5 bases and J lost 6 bases. Germline loops: CDR1 SEHNR, CDR2 FQNEAQ (reference sequence). The CDR3 extends over 15 amino acids. In DNA, the CDR3 is TGTGCCAGCAGCGGAACAGGGGGCTTATCCAATGGCTACACCTTC. Its protein product is CASSGTGGLSNGYTF.

The chain employs TRBV4-2 and TRBJ1-1; 7 bases line up with TRBD1. V lost 2 bases, J lost 1 base, and 7 bases stayed unmatched. The CDR3 spans 16 residues. The germline V gene encodes CDR1 LGHNA and CDR2 YNFKEQ. The CDR3 reads CASSQPLTGPNTEAFF. Written as DNA, the CDR3 is TGTGCCAGCAGCCAACCCCTGACAGGGCCGAACACTGAAGCTTTCTTT.

The CDR3 coding sequence is TGTGCCAGCTCGGGGACAGGGTCCCCCTACGAGCAGTACTTC. This gives the protein CASSGTGSPYEQYF. V and J are TRBV18 and TRBJ2-7; 9 nucleotides line up with TRBD1. CDR1 and CDR2 from the germline V gene are KGHSH and LQKENI. This CDR3 spans 14 amino acids. The J segment lost 2 bases and the V segment lost 6 bases, leaving 5 bases of the junction unmatched.